Listed below are T cell receptor beta chains from one sample, sequenced in a study of CD8 T cells in ankylosing spondylitis. One entry per CDR3 protein results from TCRdb running MiXCR on the 5' RACE reads. The sample yields 200,000 or so distinct CDR3 sequences, about 18% seen once. The sample consisted of blood, either unsorted or a sorted T cell fraction (not recorded which). Receptors were obtained from a male donor under 30 with ankylosing spondylitis or in good health (not recorded which). Each CDR3 is given with its conserved first and last residue. A D gene is named only where the DNA matches it firmly. Not every row has a clone size; where given, it reads once, few, many or a size class.

>.|TRBV7-2|TRBJ2-3|.
CASSPEGAPPWGRGTQYF
TGTGCCAGCAGCCCGGAGGGGGCGCCGCCATGGGGTAGGGGGACGCAGTATTTT
>.|TRBV7-6|TRBJ2-3|TRBD2
CASSQGLGRTDTQYF
TGTGCCAGCAGCCAAGGACTAGGACGGACAGATACGCAGTATTTT
>many|TRBV29-1|TRBJ2-5|TRBD2
CSVEGIGRGGETQYF
TGCAGCGTTGAAGGGATAGGAAGGGGAGGGGAGACCCAGTACTTC
>many|TRBV5-6|TRBJ2-1|TRBD2
CASSSLRSGVYNEQFF
TGTGCCAGCAGCAGCTTAAGGAGCGGGGTCTACAATGAGCAGTTCTTC
>many|TRBV9|TRBJ1-2|TRBD1
CASSVERDRQFSF
TGTGCCAGCAGCGTCGAGAGGGACAGGCAATTCTCCTTC
>many|TRBV12-3/TRBV12-4|TRBJ1-1|TRBD1
CASRQPGQGGEAFF
TGTGCCAGCAGACAGCCGGGACAGGGTGGTGAAGCTTTCTTT
>few|TRBV29-1|TRBJ2-1|.
CSVSVYEQFF
TGCAGCGTTTCCGTTTATGAGCAGTTCTTC
>many|TRBV12-5|TRBJ2-2|.
CASGFSQYGDTGELFF
TGTGCTAGTGGTTTCTCCCAATACGGGGACACCGGGGAGCTGTTTTTT
>many|TRBV12-3/TRBV12-4|TRBJ2-1|.
CASSARNEQFF
TGTGCCAGCAGTGCGAGGAATGAGCAGTTCTTC
>few|TRBV18|TRBJ1-3|TRBD1
CASSRPGQGSGNTIYF
TGTGCCAGCTCACGACCGGGACAGGGATCTGGAAACACCATATATTTT
>many|TRBV7-8|TRBJ2-6|.
CASNLAGANVLTF
TGTGCCAGCAACTTGGCCGGGGCCAACGTCCTGACTTTC
>many|TRBV6-2/TRBV6-3|TRBJ2-4|.
CASSPGQIKNIQYF
TGTGCCAGCAGCCCAGGACAGATAAAAAACATTCAGTACTTC
>few|TRBV7-2|TRBJ2-7|TRBD1
CASSSRDRDSSYEQYF
TGTGCCAGCAGCTCCCGGGACAGGGATTCCTCCTACGAGCAGTACTTC
>.|TRBV4-3|TRBJ2-2|.
CASSQVMQWDSNTGELFF
TGCGCCAGCAGCCAAGTGATGCAGTGGGATTCGAACACCGGGGAGCTGTTTTTT
>many|TRBV29-1|TRBJ2-1|TRBD1
CSVEGQGLYNEQFF
TGCAGCGTAGAGGGACAGGGGTTGTACAATGAGCAGTTCTTC
>.|TRBV7-3|TRBJ2-3|TRBD1
CASSSATGTTDTQYF
TGTGCCAGCAGCTCCGCGACAGGGACCACAGATACGCAGTATTTT
>many|TRBV12-3/TRBV12-4|TRBJ1-2|TRBD1
CASRPGEGAYGYTF
TGTGCCAGCAGGCCGGGAGAGGGGGCCTATGGCTACACCTTC
>many|TRBV12-3/TRBV12-4|TRBJ2-5|TRBD1
CASSLTGVIPYQETQYF
TGTGCCAGCAGTCTGACAGGGGTCATACCCTACCAAGAGACCCAGTACTTC
>many|TRBV24-1|TRBJ2-4|TRBD1
CATSDLDREDIQYF
TGTGCCACCAGTGACTTGGACAGGGAGGACATTCAGTACTTC
>many|TRBV20-1|TRBJ2-1|.
CSAKDSGSLGGQFF
TGCAGTGCTAAGGACTCTGGGTCTTTGGGGGGACAGTTCTTC
>many|TRBV6-1|TRBJ1-2|.
CASSEARPTYGYTF
TGTGCCAGCAGTGAAGCGCGTCCGACGTATGGCTACACCTTC
>many|TRBV10-2|TRBJ2-1|.
CASRELDSPYNEQFF
TGCGCCAGCAGGGAATTAGACTCCCCCTACAATGAGCAGTTCTTC
>many|TRBV29-1|TRBJ1-1|.
CSVEVRIDHTEAFF
TGCAGCGTTGAAGTCAGGATTGATCACACTGAAGCTTTCTTT
>many|TRBV7-8|TRBJ2-1|.
CASTTQGRSSYNEQFF
TGTGCCAGCACCACCCAGGGACGGAGCTCCTACAATGAGCAGTTCTTC
>many|TRBV9|TRBJ2-5|TRBD1
CASSVAGQGFQETQYF
TGTGCCAGCAGCGTAGCCGGACAGGGTTTTCAAGAGACCCAGTACTTC
>many|TRBV4-2|TRBJ2-7|.
CASSQEPGLQGYEQYF
TGTGCCAGCAGCCAGGAACCGGGACTTCAAGGATACGAGCAGTACTTC
>.|TRBV18|TRBJ2-1|.
CASSQLLTELDVNEQFF
TGTGCCAGCTCACAACTACTGACAGAGTTGGATGTCAATGAGCAGTTCTTC
>many|TRBV19|TRBJ2-3|TRBD1
CASSAWDRGFSTDTQYF
TGTGCCAGTAGTGCCTGGGACAGGGGTTTTAGCACAGATACGCAGTATTTT
>.|TRBV5-1|TRBJ1-1|.
CATSRDPQGHAFF
TGCGCCACCTCTCGGGATCCTCAGGGGCATGCTTTCTTT
>many|TRBV5-1|TRBJ2-7|TRBD2
CASSSEGTSGISSYEQYF
TGCGCCAGCAGTTCTGAGGGGACTAGCGGGATCTCTTCCTACGAGCAGTACTTC
>many|TRBV7-3|TRBJ1-6|.
CASSLDTNNSPLHF
TGTGCCAGCAGCTTAGATACCAATAATTCACCCCTCCACTTT
>.|TRBV6-5|TRBJ2-7|.
CASSSSPLREQYF
TGTGCCAGCAGTTCCTCCCCCCTTAGGGAGCAGTACTTC
>.|TRBV6-5|TRBJ2-1|.
CASKFGRNNEQFF
TGTGCCAGCAAATTTGGCCGAAACAATGAGCAGTTCTTC
>many|TRBV12-3/TRBV12-4|TRBJ2-3|.
CASEADRTDTQYF
TGTGCCAGCGAGGCGGATCGAACAGATACGCAGTATTTT
>.|TRBV6-5|TRBJ2-6|TRBD2
CASSGSMGGTGANVLTF
TGTGCCAGCAGTGGGAGTATGGGAGGGACTGGGGCCAACGTCCTGACTTTC
>many|TRBV5-1|TRBJ2-1|TRBD2
CASSLGGSGRGSSYNEQFF
TGCGCCAGCAGCCTGGGTGGCAGCGGGAGGGGAAGCTCCTACAATGAGCAGTTCTTC
>many|TRBV5-1|TRBJ2-1|.
CASSFPPNRVQFF
TGCGCCAGCAGCTTTCCCCCCAATAGGGTGCAGTTCTTC
>many|TRBV18|TRBJ1-3|.
CASSQGSGNTIYF
TGTGCCAGCTCTCAAGGTTCTGGAAACACCATATATTTT
>many|TRBV4-1|TRBJ2-1|TRBD1
CASSQEQGANNEQFF
TGCGCCAGCAGCCAAGAACAGGGGGCGAACAATGAGCAGTTCTTC
>many|TRBV5-6|TRBJ2-1|TRBD2
CASSLRTSGGNEQFF
TGTGCCAGCAGCTTGCGGACTAGCGGGGGCAATGAGCAGTTCTTC
>many|TRBV9|TRBJ2-1|.
CASSDDFGVSNEQFF
TGTGCCAGCAGCGACGATTTTGGGGTCTCCAATGAGCAGTTCTTC
>many|TRBV20-1|TRBJ2-1|TRBD1
CSARDIGGYGEQFF
TGCAGTGCTAGAGACATAGGGGGCTACGGTGAGCAGTTCTTC
>many|TRBV12-3/TRBV12-4|TRBJ2-2|.
CASRTGILTGELFF
TGTGCCAGCAGGACAGGAATTCTCACCGGGGAGCTGTTTTTT
>.|TRBV30|TRBJ1-3|.
CAWTGGQPGNTIYF
TGTGCCTGGACCGGTGGACAGCCTGGAAACACCATATATTTT
>few|TRBV11-2|TRBJ2-5|TRBD2
CASSLGRRGLAGAHQETQYF
TGTGCCAGCAGCTTAGGACGCAGGGGGCTAGCGGGAGCCCACCAAGAGACCCAGTACTTC
>many|TRBV4-2|TRBJ1-1|.
CASSQEWAGNTEAFF
TGTGCCAGCAGCCAAGAATGGGCAGGGAACACTGAAGCTTTCTTT
>few|TRBV2|TRBJ2-3|.
CASKRTDTQYF
TGTGCCAGCAAAAGGACAGATACGCAGTATTTT
>many|TRBV6-1|TRBJ1-5|TRBD1
CASSEIDRGNQPQHF
TGTGCCAGCAGTGAGATAGACAGGGGCAATCAGCCCCAGCATTTT
>many|TRBV7-9|TRBJ2-5|TRBD1
CASSAGTGFLQETQYF
TGTGCCAGCAGCGCTGGGACAGGGTTTTTACAAGAGACCCAGTACTTC
>many|TRBV20-1|TRBJ2-1|.
CSARDLASLYNEQFF
TGCAGTGCTAGAGATTTGGCTTCTCTTTACAATGAGCAGTTCTTC